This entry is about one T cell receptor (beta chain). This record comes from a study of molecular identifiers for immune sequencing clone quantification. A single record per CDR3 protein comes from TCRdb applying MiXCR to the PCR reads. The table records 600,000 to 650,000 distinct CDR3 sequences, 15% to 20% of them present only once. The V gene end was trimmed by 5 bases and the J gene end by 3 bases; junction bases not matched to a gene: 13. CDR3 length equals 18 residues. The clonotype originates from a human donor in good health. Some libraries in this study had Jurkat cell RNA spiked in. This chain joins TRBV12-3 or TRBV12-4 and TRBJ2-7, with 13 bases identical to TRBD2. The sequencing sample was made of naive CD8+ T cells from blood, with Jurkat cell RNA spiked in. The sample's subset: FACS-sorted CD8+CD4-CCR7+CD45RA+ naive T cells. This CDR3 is CASSPAGLAGSANYEQYF. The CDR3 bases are TGTGCCAGCAGTCCGGCGGGACTAGCGGGATCCGCGAACTACGAGCAGTACTTC.